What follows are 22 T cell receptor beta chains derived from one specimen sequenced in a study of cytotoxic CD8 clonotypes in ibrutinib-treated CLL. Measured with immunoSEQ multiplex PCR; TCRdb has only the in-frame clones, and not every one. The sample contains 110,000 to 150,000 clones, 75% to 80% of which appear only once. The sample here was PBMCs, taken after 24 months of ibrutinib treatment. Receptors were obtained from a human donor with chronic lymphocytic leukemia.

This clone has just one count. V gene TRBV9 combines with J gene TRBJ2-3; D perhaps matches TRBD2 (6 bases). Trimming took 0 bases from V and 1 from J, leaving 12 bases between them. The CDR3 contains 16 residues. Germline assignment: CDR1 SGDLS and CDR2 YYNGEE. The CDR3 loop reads CASSVGGVDGTDTQYF. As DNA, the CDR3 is TGTGCCAGCAGCGTAGGCGGGGTTGACGGCACAGATACGCAGTATTTT.

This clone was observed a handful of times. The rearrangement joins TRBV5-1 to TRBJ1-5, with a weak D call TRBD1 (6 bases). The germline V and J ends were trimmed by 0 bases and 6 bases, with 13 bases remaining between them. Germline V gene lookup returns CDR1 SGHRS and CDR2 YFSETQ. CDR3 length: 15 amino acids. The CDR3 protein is CASSLGGGEGQPQHF. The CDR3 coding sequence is TGCGCCAGCAGCTTGGGTGGGGGCGAAGGTCAGCCCCAGCATTTT.

The CDR3 DNA follows: TGTGCCAGCAGCTTTGGACTAGCGGGCTACAATGAGCAGTTCTTC. As protein: CASSFGLAGYNEQFF. The chain links TRBV13 to TRBJ2-1; 11 nucleotides match TRBD2. The J segment lost 3 bases and the V segment lost 3 bases, leaving 1 base of the junction unmatched. The CDR3 covers 15 residues. CDR1 is PRHDT and CDR2 is FYEKMQ in the germline V gene (reference sequence). Full variable domain (outside the CDR3, taken from reference TRBV13 and TRBJ2-1): AAGVIQSPRHLIKEKRETATLKCYPIPRHDTVYWYQQGPGQDPQFLISFYEKMQSDKGSIPDRFSAQQFSDYHSELNMSSLELGDSALYFCASSFGLAGYNEQFFGPGTRLTVL.

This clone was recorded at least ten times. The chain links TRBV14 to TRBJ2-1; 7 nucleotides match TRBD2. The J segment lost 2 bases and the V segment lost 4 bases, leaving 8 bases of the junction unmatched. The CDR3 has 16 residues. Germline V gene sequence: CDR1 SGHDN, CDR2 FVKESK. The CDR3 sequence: CASSPGGVGAYNEQFF. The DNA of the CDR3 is TGTGCCAGCAGCCCGGGGGGAGTTGGAGCCTACAATGAGCAGTTCTTC.

CDR3 region: CSVGPDRYEQYF. The CDR3 DNA reads TGCAGCGTTGGTCCCGACAGGTACGAGCAGTACTTC. The chain combines TRBV29-1 with TRBJ2-7; possibly TRBD1 for D (6 bases). V was pared by 4 bases and J by 4 bases, with 11 bases between. This CDR3 has 12 amino acids. CDR1 is SQVTM, CDR2 ANQGSEA, per germline.

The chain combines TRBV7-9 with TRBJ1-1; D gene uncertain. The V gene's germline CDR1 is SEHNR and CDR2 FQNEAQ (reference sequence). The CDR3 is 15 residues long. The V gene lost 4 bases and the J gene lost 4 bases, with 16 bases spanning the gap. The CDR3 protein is CASSSPDLEITEAFF. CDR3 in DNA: TGTGCCAGCAGCTCCCCGGACCTAGAGATCACTGAAGCTTTCTTT.

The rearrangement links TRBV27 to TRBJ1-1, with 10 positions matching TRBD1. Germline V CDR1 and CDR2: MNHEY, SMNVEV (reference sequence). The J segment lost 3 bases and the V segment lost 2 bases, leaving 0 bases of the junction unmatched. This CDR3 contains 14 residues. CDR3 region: CASSLGQGDTEAFF. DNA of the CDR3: TGTGCCAGCAGTTTAGGACAGGGGGACACTGAAGCTTTCTTT.

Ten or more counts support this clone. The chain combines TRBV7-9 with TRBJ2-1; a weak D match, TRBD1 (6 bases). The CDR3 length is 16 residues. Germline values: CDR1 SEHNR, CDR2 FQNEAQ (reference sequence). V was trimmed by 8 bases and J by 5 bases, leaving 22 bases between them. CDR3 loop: CASPGRSDRGNNEQFF. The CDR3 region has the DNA TGTGCCAGCCCTGGTAGGTCGGACAGAGGCAACAATGAGCAGTTCTTC.

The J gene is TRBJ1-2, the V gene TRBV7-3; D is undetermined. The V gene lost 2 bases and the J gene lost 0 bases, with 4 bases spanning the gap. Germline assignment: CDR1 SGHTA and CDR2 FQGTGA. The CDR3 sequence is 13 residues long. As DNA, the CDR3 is TGTGCCAGCAGCTTAGGGCCTAACTATGGCTACACCTTC. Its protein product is CASSLGPNYGYTF.

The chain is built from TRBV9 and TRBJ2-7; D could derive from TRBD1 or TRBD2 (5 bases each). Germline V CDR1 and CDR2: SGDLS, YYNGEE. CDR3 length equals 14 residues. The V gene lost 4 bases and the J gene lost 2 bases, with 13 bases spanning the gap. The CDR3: CASSPGLGPYEQYF. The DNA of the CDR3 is TGTGCCAGCAGCCCTGGACTGGGGCCCTACGAGCAGTACTTC.

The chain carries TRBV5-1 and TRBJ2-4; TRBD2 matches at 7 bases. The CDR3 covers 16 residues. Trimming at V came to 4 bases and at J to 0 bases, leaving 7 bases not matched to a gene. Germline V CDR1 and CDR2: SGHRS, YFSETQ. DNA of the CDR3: TGCGCCAGCAGCCCCCTGGGGGAGGGAGCCAAAAACATTCAGTACTTC. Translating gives CASSPLGEGAKNIQYF.

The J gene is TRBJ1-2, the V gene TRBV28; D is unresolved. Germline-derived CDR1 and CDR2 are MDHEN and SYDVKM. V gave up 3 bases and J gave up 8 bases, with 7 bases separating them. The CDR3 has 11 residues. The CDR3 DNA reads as TGTGCCAGCAGTTTCATTGGAGGCTACACCTTC. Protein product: CASSFIGGYTF.

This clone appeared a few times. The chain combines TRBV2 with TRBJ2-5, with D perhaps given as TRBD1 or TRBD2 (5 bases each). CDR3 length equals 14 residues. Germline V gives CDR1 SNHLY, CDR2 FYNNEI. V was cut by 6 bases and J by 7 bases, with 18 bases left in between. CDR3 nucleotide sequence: TGTGCCAGCAGACCCTGGGGCGGGTTGGGGACCCAGTACTTC. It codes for CASRPWGGLGTQYF.

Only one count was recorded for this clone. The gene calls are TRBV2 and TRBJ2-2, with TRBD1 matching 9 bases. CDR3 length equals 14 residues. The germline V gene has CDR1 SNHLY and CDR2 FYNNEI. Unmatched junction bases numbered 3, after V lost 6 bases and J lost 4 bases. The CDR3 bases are TGTGCCAGCAGCTACAGGGGGCGCACCGGGGAGCTGTTTTTT. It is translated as CASSYRGRTGELFF.

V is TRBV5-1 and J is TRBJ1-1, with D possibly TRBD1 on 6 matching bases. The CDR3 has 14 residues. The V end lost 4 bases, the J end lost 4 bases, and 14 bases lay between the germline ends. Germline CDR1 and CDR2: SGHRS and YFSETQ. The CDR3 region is CASSATGPRTEAFF. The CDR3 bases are TGCGCCAGCAGCGCAACAGGGCCCCGCACTGAAGCTTTCTTT.

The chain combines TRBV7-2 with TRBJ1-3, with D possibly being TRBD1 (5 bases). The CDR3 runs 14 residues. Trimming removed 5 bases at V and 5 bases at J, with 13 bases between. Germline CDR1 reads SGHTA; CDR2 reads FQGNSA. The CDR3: CASSPRGGRNTIYF. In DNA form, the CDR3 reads TGTGCCAGCAGCCCTCGTGGGGGAAGAAACACCATATATTTT.

The CDR3, as DNA: TGTGCCAGCAGCTTGGGTGAGCAGGGAACAGATACGCAGTATTTT. This sequence encodes CASSLGEQGTDTQYF. V gene TRBV5-6 combines with J gene TRBJ2-3, with D perhaps TRBD1 (5 bases). V was shortened by 0 bases and J by 3 bases, with 11 bases between the two germline ends. The germline CDR1 and CDR2 sequences are SGHDT and YYEEEE. The CDR3 is made up of 15 amino acids.

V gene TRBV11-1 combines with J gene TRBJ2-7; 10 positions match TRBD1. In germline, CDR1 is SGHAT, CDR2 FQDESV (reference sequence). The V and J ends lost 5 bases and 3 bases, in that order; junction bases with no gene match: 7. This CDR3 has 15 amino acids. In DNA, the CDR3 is TGTGCCAGCAGCCATCCAGGACAGGGGGGCTACGAGCAGTACTTC. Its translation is CASSHPGQGGYEQYF.

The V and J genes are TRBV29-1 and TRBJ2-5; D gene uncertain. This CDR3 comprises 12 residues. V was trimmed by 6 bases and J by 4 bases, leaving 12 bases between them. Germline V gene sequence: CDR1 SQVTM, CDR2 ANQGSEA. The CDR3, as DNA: TGCAGCGTGCGCAACCTCGGAGAGACCCAGTACTTC. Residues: CSVRNLGETQYF.

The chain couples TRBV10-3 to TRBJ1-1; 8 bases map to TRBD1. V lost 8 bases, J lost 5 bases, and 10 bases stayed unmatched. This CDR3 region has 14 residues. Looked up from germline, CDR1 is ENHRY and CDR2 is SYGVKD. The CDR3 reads CAIGQGNLGTEAFF. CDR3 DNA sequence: TGTGCCATCGGACAGGGTAATTTGGGAACTGAAGCTTTCTTT.

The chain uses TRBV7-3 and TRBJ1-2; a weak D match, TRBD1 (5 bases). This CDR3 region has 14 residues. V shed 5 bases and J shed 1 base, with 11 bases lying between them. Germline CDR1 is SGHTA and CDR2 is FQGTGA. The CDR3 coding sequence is TGTGCCAGCAGCCCGGGGCCAATTAACTATGGCTACACCTTC. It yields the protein CASSPGPINYGYTF.

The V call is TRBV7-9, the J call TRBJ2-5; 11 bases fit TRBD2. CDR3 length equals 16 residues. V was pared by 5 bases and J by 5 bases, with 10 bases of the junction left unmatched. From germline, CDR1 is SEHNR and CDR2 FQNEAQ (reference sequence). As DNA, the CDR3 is TGTGCCAGCAGCGGGCAGGGACTAGCGGCGTCGGAGACCCAGTACTTC. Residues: CASSGQGLAASETQYF.